This T cell receptor beta chain was sequenced during a study of blood T cell repertoires in COVID-19. Study in general: The cDNA or gDNA used as material had been derived from T cells, B-cell-depleted T cells, or PBMCs.

This CDR3 spans 15 amino acids. The V and J ends lost 1 base and 0 bases, in that order; junction bases with no gene match: 1. From germline, CDR1 is KGHSH and CDR2 LQKENI. As handled by the study authors: Reference gene primer amplification gave estimated nucleated cell counts. Assay used: immunoSEQ multiplex PCR; TCRdb lists only in-frame clones, some missing. V and J calls and clone size are as listed in that table; D and trimming were resolved from the DNA. This table has 60,000 to 75,000 clones, about 89% appearing once. The V gene is TRBV18, the J gene TRBJ1-1, with 8 bases matching TRBD1. The sample taken for sequencing was peripheral blood. This receptor was identified in an older woman with acute or convalescent COVID-19. The DNA for the CDR3 is TGTGCCAGCTCACCACAGACAGGGGTGAACACTGAAGCTTTCTTT. As protein: CASSPQTGVNTEAFF.